The 32 T cell receptor beta chains below all came from one sample that was sequenced in a study of T cell responses to AZD1222 COVID-19 vaccine. This table comes from immunoSEQ multiplex PCR, and its TCRdb copy is limited to in-frame clones, with some not included. Of more than 85,000 clones listed, less than 95% were seen once; the top ten hold around 3%. Sequencing was performed on peripheral blood, taken 28 days after the second AZD1222 dose. The receptor set was obtained from an adult who received the AZD1222 COVID-19 vaccine.

The CDR3 bases are TGTGCCAGCAGTTGGGACCGACCCAGGGGCTACACCTTC. Protein: CASSWDRPRGYTF. This sequence joins TRBV12-3 or TRBV12-4 and TRBJ1-2; perhaps TRBD1 as D (5 bases). CDR3 length: 13 amino acids. Trimming took 4 bases from V and 8 from J, leaving 14 bases between them.

The V gene is TRBV6-5, the J gene TRBJ2-7; D unclear. CDR3 length equals 12 residues. With 7 bases removed from V and 6 bases from J, the gap between germline ends came to 13 bases. Germline assignment: CDR1 MNHEY and CDR2 SVGAGI. The CDR3 here is CASTLLYGEQYF. The CDR3 region has the DNA TGTGCCAGCACCCTCCTCTACGGCGAGCAGTACTTC.

V and J are TRBV19 and TRBJ2-4; the D is unclear. CDR1 is LNHDA and CDR2 is SQIVND in the germline V gene (reference sequence). The germline V and J ends were trimmed by 8 bases and 6 bases, with 14 bases remaining between them. The CDR3 contains 13 residues. The CDR3 bases are TGTGCCAGTTCAGACATCGAAGGAAACATTCAGTACTTC. As protein: CASSDIEGNIQYF.

This clone was detected once. The J gene is TRBJ1-5, the V gene TRBV6-1; D not resolved. There are 13 residues in the CDR3. V gave up 2 bases and J gave up 4 bases, with 6 bases separating them. Germline-derived CDR1 and CDR2 are MNHNS and SASEGT. CDR3 sequence reads: CASSESGNQPQHF. CDR3 nucleotide sequence: TGTGCCAGCAGTGAAAGCGGAAATCAGCCCCAGCATTTT.

This clone has just a few counts. One end of the junction varies from germline; a read error may be responsible. This chain connects TRBV2 to TRBJ1-5; D not certain. The CDR3 length is 14 residues. CDR1 is SNHLY and CDR2 is FYNNEI in the germline V gene. CDR3 region: CASREEYDNQPQHF. The DNA for the CDR3 is TGTGCCAGCAGGGAAGAATATGACAATCAGCCCCAGCATTTT. The full variable domain, completed using reference TRBV2 and TRBJ1-5, is EPEVTQTPSHQVTQMGQEVILRCVPISNHLYFYWYRQILGQKVEFLVSFYNNEISEKSEIFDDQFSVERPDGSNFTLKIRSTKLEDSAMYFCASREEYDNQPQHFGDGTRLSIL.

This clone was seen just once. The chain's CDR3 is CASSTAGGDRYGYTF. The DNA for the CDR3 is TGCGCCAGCAGTACCGCGGGGGGGGACCGCTATGGCTACACCTTC. V usage is TRBV4-1 and J usage is TRBJ1-2, with D possibly matching TRBD1 (5 bases). The length of the CDR3 is 15 residues. Germline V CDR1 and CDR2: MGHRA, YSYEKL. V was shortened by 6 bases and J by 4 bases, with 18 bases between the two germline ends.

The rearrangement joins TRBV2 to TRBJ1-3; D perhaps matches TRBD1 (5 bases). Trimming pared 4 bases from V and 0 bases from J, leaving 10 bases between. Germline CDR1 is SNHLY and CDR2 is FYNNEI. The CDR3 is 15 residues long. CDR3 region: CASSGQGVSGNTIYF. DNA of the CDR3: TGTGCCAGCAGTGGCCAAGGGGTCTCTGGAAACACCATATATTTT.

This chain connects TRBV13 to TRBJ1-3, with D unclear. CDR1 and CDR2 (germline): PRHDT, FYEKMQ (reference sequence). V was trimmed by 3 bases and J by 3 bases, leaving 9 bases between them. CDR3 length: 14 amino acids. CDR3 region: CASSFWQGGNTIYF. CDR3 coding DNA: TGTGCCAGCAGCTTTTGGCAAGGTGGAAACACCATATATTTT. Using reference TRBV13 and TRBJ1-3 for the parts outside the CDR3, the full variable domain is AAGVIQSPRHLIKEKRETATLKCYPIPRHDTVYWYQQGPGQDPQFLISFYEKMQSDKGSIPDRFSAQQFSDYHSELNMSSLELGDSALYFCASSFWQGGNTIYFGEGSWLTVV.

This sequence joins TRBV3-1 (or the pseudogene TRBV3-2) and TRBJ1-1, with D possibly TRBD1 on 5 matching bases. Trimming cost V 0 bases and J 7 bases, with 15 bases left between them. The CDR3 is made up of 15 amino acids. Germline-derived CDR1 and CDR2 are LGHDT and YNNKEL (reference sequence). The CDR3 DNA reads as TGTGCCAGCAGCCAAGATGGAGGGGTTAGGGTTGAAGCTTTCTTT. As protein: CASSQDGGVRVEAFF.

The chain is built from TRBV4-2 and TRBJ2-7, with 8 bases that match TRBD2. The CDR3 runs to 15 residues. Germline V gene data show CDR1 as LGHNA and CDR2 as YNFKEQ. V lost 0 bases to trimming and J lost 3 bases; unmatched junction nucleotides: 4. In DNA, the CDR3 is TGTGCCAGCAGCCAAGACTTAGCGGGGAGCTACGAGCAGTACTTC. Residues: CASSQDLAGSYEQYF.

This rearrangement joins TRBV2 to TRBJ1-1; 8 bases align to TRBD1. The ends lost 6 bases at V and 4 bases at J; junction bases unmatched: 7. The CDR3 totals 14 residues. Germline V gene data show CDR1 as SNHLY and CDR2 as FYNNEI. The CDR3 loop reads CASRLQGAGTEAFF. The CDR3 DNA is TGTGCCAGCAGGCTCCAGGGGGCGGGCACTGAAGCTTTCTTT.

In this sample, this clone turned up once. The genes are TRBV7-8 and TRBJ2-3; TRBD2 agrees at 7 bases. Germline lookup yields CDR1 SGHVS and CDR2 FQNEAQ. The CDR3 sequence is 14 residues long. Trimming at V came to 7 bases and at J to 3 bases, leaving 7 bases not matched to a gene. The CDR3 DNA sequence: TGTGCCAGCAAGGGGACTACGGCAACAGATACGCAGTATTTT. It codes for CASKGTTATDTQYF.

V usage is TRBV10-3 and J usage is TRBJ1-1, with a tentative D call TRBD1 (5 bases). Trimming took 2 bases from V and 5 from J, leaving 15 bases between them. The germline V gene has CDR1 ENHRY and CDR2 SYGVKD. The length of the CDR3 is 15 residues. The CDR3 DNA sequence: TGTGCCATCAGTGAGCGAGGCAGGGAAGGTACTGAAGCTTTCTTT. This codes for CAISERGREGTEAFF.

The rearrangement uses TRBV2 and TRBJ2-1, with 7 bases that match TRBD2. The CDR3 is made up of 16 amino acids. The V gene end was trimmed by 1 base and the J gene end by 2 bases; junction bases not matched to a gene: 5. Germline CDR1 is SNHLY and CDR2 is FYNNEI. The CDR3 region is CASSEVIAGAYNEQFF. The CDR3 DNA follows: TGTGCCAGCAGTGAAGTAATCGCGGGGGCCTACAATGAGCAGTTCTTC.

The genes are TRBV7-9 and TRBJ1-3; D uncertain. The V gene lost 4 bases and the J gene lost 5 bases, with 6 bases spanning the gap. Germline V gene lookup returns CDR1 SEHNR and CDR2 FQNEAQ (reference sequence). This CDR3 spans 12 amino acids. The CDR3 region is CASSWERNTIYF. DNA for the CDR3: TGTGCCAGCAGCTGGGAAAGAAACACCATATATTTT. Full variable domain (rest looked up from reference TRBV7-9 and TRBJ1-3): DTGVSQNPRHKITKRGQNVTFRCDPISEHNRLYWYRQTLGQGPEFLTYFQNEAQLEKSRLLSDRFSAERPKGSFSTLEIQRTEQGDSAMYLCASSWERNTIYFGEGSWLTVV.

This CDR3 is CASRGAFGGGASYNEQFF. CDR3 DNA: TGTGCCAGTAGGGGAGCCTTCGGCGGGGGGGCCTCCTACAATGAGCAGTTCTTC. The chain joins TRBV19 to TRBJ2-1, with 9 bases fitting TRBD2. With 6 bases clipped from V and 0 bases from J, the junction kept 12 bases outside the gene matches. CDR3 length equals 18 residues. Germline values: CDR1 LNHDA, CDR2 SQIVND (reference sequence). The variable domain in full, completed from reference TRBV19 and TRBJ2-1, reads DGGITQSPKYLFRKEGQNVTLSCEQNLNHDAMYWYRQDPGQGLRLIYYSQIVNDFQKGDIAEGYSVSREKKESFPLTVTSAQKNPTAFYLCASRGAFGGGASYNEQFFGPGTRLTVL.

The chain combines TRBV5-8 with TRBJ1-3, with D unresolved. V was clipped by 0 bases and J by 0 bases, with 4 bases between them. This CDR3 comprises 14 residues. Germline V gene sequence: CDR1 SGHTS, CDR2 YDEGEE. CDR3 DNA: TGTGCCAGCAGCTTGGGGTACTCTGGAAACACCATATATTTT. Encoded protein: CASSLGYSGNTIYF.

The chain employs TRBV3-1 (or the pseudogene TRBV3-2) and TRBJ1-1; D is unclear. V lost 0 bases and J 5 bases, leaving 7 bases between the germline ends. This CDR3 is built from 13 residues. Per germline, CDR1 LGHDT and CDR2 YNNKEL (reference sequence). The CDR3 loop is CASSQDPRTEAFF. The CDR3 nucleotides are TGTGCCAGCAGCCAAGACCCAAGAACTGAAGCTTTCTTT.

The chain links TRBV3-1 (or the pseudogene TRBV3-2) to TRBJ1-5; no firm D call. The CDR3 has 14 residues. Germline V CDR1 and CDR2: LGHDT, YNNKEL (reference sequence). Trimming shortened V by 0 bases and J by 5 bases, and 8 bases separated the two germline ends. In DNA form, the CDR3 reads TGTGCCAGCAGCCAAGATGATTGGCATCAGCCCCAGCATTTT. It encodes CASSQDDWHQPQHF.

The chain is built from TRBV6-5 and TRBJ2-3, with no clear D. The CDR3 has 15 residues. V was cut by 2 bases and J by 1 base, with 10 bases left in between. The germline V gene encodes CDR1 MNHEY and CDR2 SVGAGI. The DNA for the CDR3 is TGTGCCAGCAGTTACGTAGGTAGTGGCACAGATACGCAGTATTTT. Encoded protein: CASSYVGSGTDTQYF.

The V call is TRBV7-9, the J call TRBJ2-3; D perhaps matches TRBD2 (6 bases). This CDR3 region has 15 residues. Germline V gene lookup returns CDR1 SEHNR and CDR2 FQNEAQ (reference sequence). V lost 1 base, J lost 2 bases, and 10 bases lay in between. CDR3 sequence (DNA): TGTGCCAGCAGCTTAGGGGGGGTGTCCACAGATACGCAGTATTTT. Translating it yields CASSLGGVSTDTQYF.

This chain uses TRBV10-2 with TRBJ2-1; D not certain. Germline values: CDR1 WSHSY, CDR2 SAAADI. Trimming removed 0 bases at V and 0 bases at J, with 6 bases between. The CDR3 covers 15 residues. CDR3 nucleotides: TGCGCCAGCAGTGAGTCTTCCGGCTCCTACAATGAGCAGTTCTTC. Its translation: CASSESSGSYNEQFF.

The chain uses TRBV5-1 and TRBJ1-1, with TRBD1 as a possible D gene (5 bases). The CDR3 totals 15 residues. Trimming took off 3 bases at V and 1 base at J, with 13 bases between the two ends. Germline V gene sequence: CDR1 SGHRS, CDR2 YFSETQ. CDR3 sequence (DNA): TGCGCCAGCAGCTGGAACGGTGGGGCGAACACTGAAGCTTTCTTT. The encoded protein is CASSWNGGANTEAFF.

The DNA for the CDR3 is TGTGCCAGCAAGTGGGCCACAGGGGGCTATGGCTACACCTTC. Translating gives CASKWATGGYGYTF. The V call is TRBV9, the J call TRBJ1-2; 8 bases line up with TRBD1. Trimming cost V 6 bases and J 4 bases; bases outside gene matches: 8. This CDR3 has 14 residues. CDR1 is SGDLS and CDR2 is YYNGEE in the germline V gene.

The V call is TRBV30, the J call TRBJ2-5, with unresolved D. This CDR3 is 14 amino acids long. V dropped 2 bases and J dropped 2 bases, with 12 bases sitting between them. Germline CDR1 and CDR2: GTSNPN and SVGIG (reference sequence). The CDR3 loop is CAWSYRLLQETQYF. The CDR3, as DNA: TGTGCCTGGAGTTACCGACTGTTACAAGAGACCCAGTACTTC.

This chain links TRBV19 with TRBJ1-1, with unresolved D. The CDR3 totals 13 residues. Germline CDR1 reads LNHDA; CDR2 reads SQIVND (reference sequence). V was trimmed by 3 bases and J by 4 bases, leaving 9 bases between them. The CDR3 spells CASSILGLTEAFF. CDR3 coding DNA: TGTGCCAGTAGTATCCTGGGTCTCACTGAAGCTTTCTTT.

The V call is TRBV15, the J call TRBJ2-1; a weak D match, TRBD1 (6 bases). CDR3 length: 16 residues. The germline V gene has CDR1 LNHNV and CDR2 YYDKDF (reference sequence). The germline V and J ends were trimmed by 4 bases and 0 bases, with 13 bases remaining between them. CDR3 in DNA: TGTGCCACCAGCAAATCCAGGGGCAGCTCCTACAATGAGCAGTTCTTC. Its translation is CATSKSRGSSYNEQFF.

The chain combines TRBV18 with TRBJ1-5; 10 nucleotides align to TRBD1. V lost 4 bases to trimming and J lost 7 bases; unmatched junction nucleotides: 7. Germline V CDR1 and CDR2: KGHSH, LQKENI. The CDR3 runs to 15 residues. The DNA of the CDR3 is TGTGCCAGCTCACTGGGACAGGGGACGGGGCAGCCCCAGCATTTT. Translating it yields CASSLGQGTGQPQHF.

Worth noting for this clone: Germline and junction disagree at one end, which may indicate a read error. The chain employs TRBV6-4 and TRBJ1-6; D is unclear. Germline CDR1 reads MRHNA; CDR2 reads SNTAGT. This CDR3 comprises 13 residues. The CDR3 DNA reads as TGTGCCAACAGTGGACTTCCTAATTCACCCCTCCACTTT. This encodes CANSGLPNSPLHF.

This chain joins TRBV5-5 and TRBJ2-6; 11 positions match TRBD1. J gave up 2 bases and V 1 base, and 11 bases lay outside the gene matches. This CDR3 has 20 residues. Germline values: CDR1 SGHKS, CDR2 YYEKEE (reference sequence). In DNA, the CDR3 is TGTGCCAGCAGCTTGAGGGACAGGGGGAAACCCATGCCTGGGGCCAACGTCCTGACTTTC. As protein: CASSLRDRGKPMPGANVLTF. Full variable domain (outside the CDR3, taken from reference TRBV5-5 and TRBJ2-6): DAGVTQSPTHLIKTRGQQVTLRCSPISGHKSVSWYQQVLGQGPQFIFQYYEKEERGRGNFPDRFSARQFPNYSSELNVNALLLGDSALYLCASSLRDRGKPMPGANVLTFGAGSRLTVL.

The gene calls are TRBV2 and TRBJ2-1; weak D call: TRBD1 (6 bases). The CDR3 totals 14 residues. CDR1 is SNHLY, CDR2 FYNNEI, per germline. Trimming pared 6 bases from V and 7 bases from J, leaving 16 bases between. The CDR3 DNA follows: TGTGCCAGCAGCGCCGATGGCAGGGGAAATGAGCAGTTCTTC. Protein sequence: CASSADGRGNEQFF. Looking up the rest from reference TRBV2 and TRBJ2-1 gives the full variable domain: EPEVTQTPSHQVTQMGQEVILRCVPISNHLYFYWYRQILGQKVEFLVSFYNNEISEKSEIFDDQFSVERPDGSNFTLKIRSTKLEDSAMYFCASSADGRGNEQFFGPGTRLTVL.

The chain couples TRBV7-9 to TRBJ2-5; unclear D gene. V gave up 2 bases and J gave up 5 bases, with 6 bases separating them. The CDR3 contains 12 residues. Germline CDR1 and CDR2: SEHNR and FQNEAQ (reference sequence). This CDR3 reads CASSLLAETQYF. The CDR3 DNA sequence: TGTGCCAGCAGCTTACTTGCCGAGACCCAGTACTTC.